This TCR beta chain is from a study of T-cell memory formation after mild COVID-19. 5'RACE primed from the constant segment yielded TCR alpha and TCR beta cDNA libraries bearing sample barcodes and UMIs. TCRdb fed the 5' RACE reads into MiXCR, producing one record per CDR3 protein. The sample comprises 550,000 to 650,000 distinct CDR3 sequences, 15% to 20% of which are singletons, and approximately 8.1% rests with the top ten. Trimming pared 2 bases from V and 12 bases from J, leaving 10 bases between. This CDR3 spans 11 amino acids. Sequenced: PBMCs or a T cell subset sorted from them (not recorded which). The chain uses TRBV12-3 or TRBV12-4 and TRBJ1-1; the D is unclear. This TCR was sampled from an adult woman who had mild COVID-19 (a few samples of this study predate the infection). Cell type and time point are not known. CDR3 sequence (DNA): TGTGCCAGCAGTTTATTCGGGGTCTCTTTCTTT. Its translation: CASSLFGVSFF.